One and the same sample provided the 17 T cell receptor beta chains below, sequenced in a study of cytomegalovirus exposure and HLA in healthy donors. Primers included in the PCR were 60 Vbeta and 13 Jbeta primers. Clones were sequenced by immunoSEQ multiplex PCR, and TCRdb holds only the in-frame ones, with some missing. The table has about 130,000 clones, around 80% seen once; the top ten hold roughly 5.5%. The sequencing sample was made of PBMCs. The origin of the receptors is a man aged 25-45 years in good health and CMV-seronegative.

The gene calls are TRBV9 and TRBJ1-2, with D hard to call. Germline V gene data show CDR1 as SGDLS and CDR2 as YYNGEE. V was shortened by 0 bases and J by 7 bases, with 7 bases between the two germline ends. The length of the CDR3 is 12 residues. The CDR3 nucleotides read TGTGCCAGCAGCGTAGGCAGTGTTGGCTACACCTTC. The encoded protein is CASSVGSVGYTF.

This clone occurred a few times. The chain uses TRBV18 and TRBJ2-7; 7 bases agree with TRBD1. V was pared by 2 bases and J by 5 bases, with 6 bases of the junction left unmatched. The CDR3 consists of 14 residues. Germline loops: CDR1 KGHSH, CDR2 LQKENI. DNA for the CDR3: TGTGCCAGCTCACCATCGAGGGGGCGGGACGAGCAGTACTTC. Its protein is CASSPSRGRDEQYF.

Only one count was recorded for this clone. V usage is TRBV19 and J usage is TRBJ1-5; no firm D call. The CDR3 sequence is 12 residues long. In germline, CDR1 is LNHDA, CDR2 SQIVND (reference sequence). Deletions cut 3 bases from V and 6 bases from J, with 6 bases between. The CDR3 spells CASSMQIQPQHF. In DNA form, the CDR3 reads TGTGCCAGTAGTATGCAGATTCAGCCCCAGCATTTT.

This chain connects TRBV5-1 to TRBJ2-2; 13 bases are a match to TRBD2. The CDR3 has 17 amino acids. Looked up from germline, CDR1 is SGHRS and CDR2 is YFSETQ. V was clipped by 4 bases and J by 0 bases; unmatched bases: 3. DNA of the CDR3: TGCGCCAGCAGCCCGGGACTAGCGGGGTCGAACACCGGGGAGCTGTTTTTT. Amino acid sequence: CASSPGLAGSNTGELFF.

CDR3 in amino acids: CASSQVGAWGYTF. In DNA, the CDR3 is TGCGCCAGCAGCCAAGTGGGGGCCTGGGGCTACACCTTC. This chain joins TRBV4-1 and TRBJ1-2; D perhaps matches TRBD1 (6 bases). Germline V gene sequence: CDR1 MGHRA, CDR2 YSYEKL. The CDR3 covers 13 residues. V lost 1 base, J lost 8 bases, and 11 bases lay in between.

This chain connects TRBV6-5 to TRBJ2-5; 9 nucleotides align to TRBD2. Unmatched junction bases numbered 3, after V lost 0 bases and J lost 4 bases. CDR3 length: 15 amino acids. The germline V gene has CDR1 MNHEY and CDR2 SVGAGI. This chain's CDR3 is CASSYSTAGGETQYF. CDR3 in DNA: TGTGCCAGCAGTTACTCGACAGCGGGAGGAGAGACCCAGTACTTC.

The table lists this clone with a count of one. This chain connects TRBV11-2 to TRBJ2-7; D may be TRBD2 (6 bases). CDR1 is SGHAT, CDR2 FQNNGV, per germline. Between the trimmed V and J ends, which lost 1 base and 12 bases, there was a span of 13 bases. The CDR3 totals 12 residues. The CDR3 sequence: CASSLVVREAYF. The CDR3 DNA follows: TGTGCCAGCAGCTTAGTGGTCAGGGAGGCGTACTTC.

The chain combines TRBV28 with TRBJ1-1; D possibly corresponds to TRBD1 (5 bases). Looked up from germline, CDR1 is MDHEN and CDR2 is SYDVKM. Trimming took off 5 bases at V and 11 bases at J, with 24 bases between the two ends. The length of the CDR3 is 15 residues. CDR3 DNA: TGTGCCAGCAGTCTTGGGGGGGACGGCCGGGCGATGGCTTTCTTT. Its protein product is CASSLGGDGRAMAFF.

V is TRBV29-1 and J is TRBJ2-5, with 7 bases matching TRBD1. The end of the DNA fits TRBJ2-7 better, so the J call may be wrong. CDR3 length equals 13 residues. Germline V lookup: CDR1 SQVTM, CDR2 ANQGSEA. CDR3 sequence (DNA): TGCAGCGTTGAAGATCGGACAGGAAACGAGCAGTACTTC. Translated, it gives CSVEDRTGNEQYF.

J is TRBJ2-7 and V is TRBV4-3; 13 bases are shared with TRBD2. From germline, CDR1 is LGHNA and CDR2 YSLEER. This CDR3 is built from 17 residues. V lost 4 bases, J lost 0 bases, and 6 bases stayed unmatched. CDR3 sequence: CASSPGTSGMGSYEQYF. The CDR3, as DNA: TGCGCCAGCAGCCCCGGGACTAGCGGGATGGGCTCCTACGAGCAGTACTTC.

The chain recombines TRBV4-1 with TRBJ1-4; the match to TRBD1 covers 7 bases. This CDR3 contains 18 residues. V lost 0 bases, J lost 6 bases, and 13 bases stayed unmatched. Germline loops: CDR1 MGHRA, CDR2 YSYEKL. The chain's CDR3 is CASSQDPPPRGLDEKLFF. The CDR3 nucleotides are TGCGCCAGCAGCCAAGATCCACCGCCAAGGGGGCTAGATGAAAAACTGTTTTTT.

V gene TRBV18 combines with J gene TRBJ2-5; 10 bases agree with TRBD2. CDR3 length: 18 amino acids. In germline, CDR1 is KGHSH, CDR2 LQKENI. V lost 3 bases to trimming and J lost 4 bases; unmatched junction nucleotides: 14. In nucleotides, the CDR3 is TGTGCCAGCTCACCTTCCAGCGGGAGGGCCACTAAGCTAGAGACCCAGTACTTC. Protein product: CASSPSSGRATKLETQYF.

The chain is built from TRBV5-6 and TRBJ2-2; 8 bases fit TRBD1. The V gene's germline CDR1 is SGHDT and CDR2 YYEEEE. The CDR3 runs to 15 residues. After removal of 5 bases from V and 3 bases from J, the junction contained 6 bases not matched to a gene. In DNA form, the CDR3 reads TGTGCCAGCAGTAAGACAGGGGCGGACACCGGGGAGCTGTTTTTT. Translation: CASSKTGADTGELFF.

V usage is TRBV28 and J usage is TRBJ1-2, with 7 bases aligning to TRBD1. Germline trimming cut 4 bases from V and 2 bases from J; bases unmatched to any gene: 4. CDR3 length: 14 residues. Germline loops: CDR1 MDHEN, CDR2 SYDVKM. This chain's CDR3 is CASSSGQANYGYTF. The CDR3 nucleotides read TGTGCCAGCAGTTCCGGACAGGCGAACTATGGCTACACCTTC.

The chain combines TRBV19 with TRBJ2-2, with a weak D call TRBD2 (6 bases). V lost 5 bases to trimming and J lost 9 bases, with 13 bases between them. Looked up from germline, CDR1 is LNHDA and CDR2 is SQIVND (reference sequence). CDR3 size: 13 residues. In DNA, the CDR3 is TGTGCCAGTAGTCGGGACTCTTGGCGGGAGCTGTTTTTT. Its translation: CASSRDSWRELFF.

This clone came up a few times. The chain employs TRBV7-9 and TRBJ1-5; D unclear. From germline, CDR1 is SEHNR and CDR2 FQNEAQ (reference sequence). V lost 2 bases to trimming and J lost 0 bases, with 8 bases between them. The CDR3 runs to 15 residues. CDR3 protein: CASSLPQDSNQPQHF. The CDR3 DNA sequence: TGTGCCAGCAGCTTACCACAAGATAGCAATCAGCCCCAGCATTTT.

This chain uses TRBV6-1 with TRBJ2-1, with D possibly TRBD1 on 6 matching bases. This CDR3 has 14 amino acids. Germline values: CDR1 MNHNS, CDR2 SASEGT. V shed 6 bases and J shed 6 bases, with 15 bases lying between them. Here the CDR3 reads CASSAGDTINEQFF. For the CDR3, the DNA is TGTGCCAGCAGCGCTGGGGACACCATCAATGAGCAGTTCTTC.